This TCR beta chain was obtained from a study of control samples from healthy donors and cancer patients. This CDR3 region has 14 residues. Germline V gene data show CDR1 as KGHSH and CDR2 as LQKENI. Trimming cost V 6 bases and J 3 bases, with 11 bases left between them. Sequencing used immunoSEQ multiplex PCR; TCRdb keeps in-frame clones, though not all of them. The sample consists of tens of thousands of clones, about 90% of them appearing once. The source is a woman in her sixties with lung cancer. The material sequenced was PBMCs. J is TRBJ2-2 and V is TRBV18; D is unresolved. CDR3 amino acids: CASSSDGDTGELFF. The CDR3 nucleotides are TGTGCCAGCTCCTCAGACGGAGACACCGGGGAGCTGTTTTTT.